Shown below are 30 T cell receptor beta chains from a single sample sequenced in a study of CD8+ T cells in alopecia areata. In each case, RNA was isolated and then reverse transcribed into cDNA as the sequencing template. Produced via immunoSEQ multiplex PCR; TCRdb's table is partial and in-frame only. The sample includes about 140,000 clones, about 60% seen only once; the top ten take roughly 6.7%. Sequences were derived from CD4+ T cells sorted from blood, sampled at week 0. The source of these receptors is a human donor with alopecia areata.

This clone showed up just once. The same CDR3 can be traced to other DNA sequences in this sample. V gene TRBV5-1 combines with J gene TRBJ2-5; maybe TRBD2 (6 bases). This CDR3 is built from 13 residues. Germline values: CDR1 SGHRS, CDR2 YFSETQ. V lost 2 bases, J lost 4 bases, and 9 bases lay in between. CDR3 loop: CASSLSAGETQYF. The CDR3 coding sequence is TGCGCCAGCAGCTTATCAGCGGGAGAGACCCAGTACTTC.

The rearrangement joins TRBV29-1 to TRBJ2-5, with 9 bases fitting TRBD1. The CDR3 sequence is 13 residues long. CDR1 is SQVTM and CDR2 is ANQGSEA in the germline V gene. V dropped 7 bases and J dropped 4; count of bases not matched to a gene: 7. The CDR3 region has the DNA TGCAGCGCCAGACAGGGGGGACGAGAGACCCAGTACTTC. Translating it yields CSARQGGRETQYF. The variable domain in full, with the rest retrieved from reference TRBV29-1 and TRBJ2-5, is SAVISQKPSRDICQRGTSLTIQCQVDSQVTMMFWYRQQPGQSLTLIATANQGSEATYESGFVIDKFPISRPNLTFSTLTVSNMSPEDSSIYLCSARQGGRETQYFGPGTRLLVL.

This clone showed up just once. V and J are TRBV5-6 and TRBJ2-7; perhaps TRBD1 as D (5 bases). The CDR3 spans 18 residues. The germline V and J ends were trimmed by 4 bases and 4 bases, with 27 bases remaining between them. Germline-derived CDR1 and CDR2 are SGHDT and YYEEEE. The chain's CDR3 is CASSHVFATDGTIYEQYF. DNA for the CDR3: TGTGCCAGCAGCCACGTATTCGCGACAGACGGCACGATTTACGAGCAGTACTTC.

The V and J genes are TRBV4-2 and TRBJ2-3; D is possibly TRBD2 (6 bases). Looked up from germline, CDR1 is LGHNA and CDR2 is YNFKEQ. The CDR3 consists of 15 residues. Deletions cut 4 bases from V and 6 bases from J, with 17 bases between. CDR3 sequence reads: CASSPDLQGRDTQYF. CDR3 DNA sequence: TGTGCCAGCAGCCCTGATTTACAAGGGAGGGATACGCAGTATTTT.

V usage is TRBV7-2 and J usage is TRBJ2-5; TRBD2 agrees at 7 bases. V gave up 2 bases and J gave up 5 bases; unmatched junction bases: 5. CDR1 and CDR2 from the germline V gene are SGHTA and FQGNSA. This CDR3 comprises 14 residues. The CDR3 DNA reads as TGTGCCAGCAGCTTAAATATGGGAGGGGAGACCCAGTACTTC. Protein product: CASSLNMGGETQYF. Filled out from reference TRBV7-2 and TRBJ2-5, the complete variable domain reads GAGVSQSPSNKVTEKGKDVELRCDPISGHTALYWYRQSLGQGLEFLIYFQGNSAPDKSGLPSDRFSAERTGGSVSTLTIQRTQQEDSAVYLCASSLNMGGETQYFGPGTRLLVL.

The V call is TRBV19, the J call TRBJ1-1; D is uncertain. Deletions cut 4 bases from V and 0 bases from J, with 9 bases between. CDR1 LNHDA and CDR2 SQIVND come from the germline V gene (reference sequence). The CDR3 covers 14 residues. The CDR3 loop is CASSKSRLNTEAFF. For the CDR3, the DNA is TGTGCCAGTAGTAAGTCTCGATTGAACACTGAAGCTTTCTTT.

This clone was seen more than once but under ten times. This rearrangement joins TRBV7-9 to TRBJ1-2, with D possibly matching TRBD1 (6 bases). Per the germline V gene, CDR1 is SEHNR and CDR2 is FQNEAQ (reference sequence). This CDR3 has 13 residues. V lost 7 bases to trimming and J lost 4 bases, with 13 bases between them. The CDR3 protein is CASNRQEVYGYTF. CDR3 bases: TGTGCCAGCAACAGACAGGAGGTCTATGGCTACACCTTC.

The genes are TRBV5-1 and TRBJ1-1, with a weak D call TRBD1 (5 bases). From germline, CDR1 is SGHRS and CDR2 YFSETQ. The CDR3 runs to 13 residues. V lost 3 bases and J 1 base, leaving 7 bases between the germline ends. CDR3 sequence reads: CASSWGQNTEAFF. CDR3 DNA: TGCGCCAGCAGCTGGGGCCAGAACACTGAAGCTTTCTTT.

The V gene is TRBV4-1, the J gene TRBJ2-6; no firm D call. Germline CDR1 is MGHRA and CDR2 is YSYEKL. Trimming left V 4 bases short and J 0 bases short, with 22 bases between. The CDR3 has 20 residues. The CDR3 sequence: CASSPGTGPGSRSGANVLTF. CDR3 nucleotide sequence: TGCGCCAGCAGCCCTGGAACTGGTCCAGGTTCTCGCTCTGGGGCCAACGTCCTGACTTTC.

The J gene is TRBJ1-2, the V gene TRBV2, with D unresolved. V dropped 3 bases and J dropped 2 bases, with 10 bases sitting between them. CDR3 length equals 14 residues. Germline assignment: CDR1 SNHLY and CDR2 FYNNEI. CDR3 amino acids: CASSDSHPNYGYTF. The DNA for the CDR3 is TGTGCCAGCAGTGATTCCCACCCGAACTATGGCTACACCTTC. Combining the CDR3 with reference TRBV2 and TRBJ1-2 gives the whole variable domain EPEVTQTPSHQVTQMGQEVILRCVPISNHLYFYWYRQILGQKVEFLVSFYNNEISEKSEIFDDQFSVERPDGSNFTLKIRSTKLEDSAMYFCASSDSHPNYGYTFGSGTRLTVV.

This clone was found once. The chain links TRBV29-1 to TRBJ1-4; unclear D gene. CDR3 size: 13 residues. CDR1 SQVTM and CDR2 ANQGSEA come from the germline V gene. Trimming took 0 bases from V and 8 from J, leaving 10 bases between them. This chain's CDR3 is CSVEDRGREKLFF. CDR3 sequence (DNA): TGCAGCGTTGAAGATCGAGGGCGCGAAAAACTGTTTTTT.

The rearrangement links TRBV4-3 to TRBJ2-3, with D hard to call. The V end lost 0 bases, the J end lost 3 bases, and 13 bases lay between the germline ends. The CDR3 sequence is 16 residues long. CDR1 and CDR2 from the germline V gene are LGHNA and YSLEER. The CDR3 DNA sequence: TGCGCCAGCAGCCAAGATCTAGTTCGTAGAACAGATACGCAGTATTTT. This codes for CASSQDLVRRTDTQYF.

This clone was picked up a small number of times. The chain is built from TRBV5-1 and TRBJ2-1, with TRBD2 matching 9 bases. Germline CDR1 is SGHRS and CDR2 is YFSETQ. The V and J ends lost 0 bases and 9 bases, in that order; junction bases with no gene match: 4. The CDR3 is 14 amino acids. The DNA for the CDR3 is TGCGCCAGCAGCTTGGAGGCGGGGGGGCGTGAGCAGTTCTTC. Amino acids: CASSLEAGGREQFF.

This clone appeared once. The chain links TRBV5-1 to TRBJ2-2; D not certain. The germline CDR1 and CDR2 sequences are SGHRS and YFSETQ. Trimming cost V 2 bases and J 3 bases, with 5 bases left between them. The length of the CDR3 is 13 residues. This chain's CDR3 is CASSLADTGELFF. The DNA of the CDR3 is TGCGCCAGCAGCTTAGCAGACACCGGGGAGCTGTTTTTT.

This rearrangement joins TRBV7-2 to TRBJ1-5, with D hard to call. CDR3 length equals 12 residues. V dropped 3 bases and J dropped 5 bases, with 5 bases sitting between them. Germline lookup yields CDR1 SGHTA and CDR2 FQGNSA. The CDR3 sequence is CASSFGDQPQHF. In DNA form, the CDR3 reads TGTGCCAGCAGCTTCGGGGATCAGCCCCAGCATTTT. The full variable domain, with the rest looked up from reference TRBV7-2 and TRBJ1-5, is GAGVSQSPSNKVTEKGKDVELRCDPISGHTALYWYRQSLGQGLEFLIYFQGNSAPDKSGLPSDRFSAERTGGSVSTLTIQRTQQEDSAVYLCASSFGDQPQHFGDGTRLSIL.

This clone came up a few times. The chain has TRBV19 and TRBJ1-2; D is undetermined. The germline V gene has CDR1 LNHDA and CDR2 SQIVND (reference sequence). The CDR3 covers 13 residues. Trimming stripped 5 bases from V and 11 bases from J, with 18 bases between. The CDR3 region is CASSSNSRRWYTF. Written as DNA, the CDR3 is TGTGCCAGTAGTTCGAACAGTCGACGGTGGTACACCTTC.

The chain couples TRBV30 to TRBJ1-1, with D perhaps TRBD1 (5 bases). Per germline, CDR1 GTSNPN and CDR2 SVGIG (reference sequence). V lost 1 base and J 6 bases, leaving 15 bases between the germline ends. The CDR3 runs 14 residues. The CDR3 DNA sequence: TGTGCCTGGAGTGCGGCAGGGAAGGAGGCTGAAGCTTTCTTT. It yields the protein CAWSAAGKEAEAFF.

The rearrangement joins TRBV29-1 to TRBJ1-2; 9 positions match TRBD1. The V gene end was trimmed by 7 bases and the J gene end by 4 bases; junction bases not matched to a gene: 10. The CDR3 length is 14 residues. The germline V gene encodes CDR1 SQVTM and CDR2 ANQGSEA. The CDR3 loop reads CSATTGTGSYGYTF. For the CDR3, the DNA is TGCAGCGCCACGACTGGGACAGGGAGCTATGGCTACACCTTC.

This clone was detected a few times. The rearrangement joins TRBV28 to TRBJ2-1; D could derive from TRBD1 or TRBD2 (6 bases each). V was clipped by 7 bases and J by 4 bases, with 17 bases between them. The CDR3 is 15 residues long. The V gene's germline CDR1 is MDHEN and CDR2 SYDVKM. DNA for the CDR3: TGTGCCAGCATCAAGGGGGGCTTAGGGTACAATGAGCAGTTCTTC. It specifies CASIKGGLGYNEQFF.

The genes are TRBV30 and TRBJ2-3; no reliable D call. The CDR3 loop spans 16 amino acids. The germline V gene has CDR1 GTSNPN and CDR2 SVGIG (reference sequence). V dropped 0 bases and J dropped 0 bases, with 13 bases sitting between them. CDR3 bases: TGTGCCTGGAGTGTATACGGGTCATATAGCACAGATACGCAGTATTTT. It yields the protein CAWSVYGSYSTDTQYF.

J is TRBJ1-6 and V is TRBV4-2, with a possible D match to TRBD1 (6 bases). V lost 1 base to trimming and J lost 12 bases, with 16 bases between them. The CDR3 consists of 15 residues. Looked up from germline, CDR1 is LGHNA and CDR2 is YNFKEQ. The CDR3 spells CASSQGLQGIRPLHF. CDR3 nucleotides: TGTGCCAGCAGCCAAGGCCTTCAGGGGATTCGACCCCTCCACTTT.

The V gene is TRBV18, the J gene TRBJ2-6; D ambiguous. Looked up from germline, CDR1 is KGHSH and CDR2 is LQKENI. V lost 3 bases, J lost 3 bases, and 3 bases lay in between. The CDR3 has 13 residues. This chain's CDR3 is CASSPDGANVLTF. CDR3 coding DNA: TGTGCCAGCTCACCCGATGGGGCCAACGTCCTGACTTTC.

This clone was detected only a few times. This chain links TRBV4-3 with TRBJ2-6, with D perhaps matching TRBD1 or TRBD2 (6 bases each). The germline gives CDR1 LGHNA, CDR2 YSLEER. The CDR3 has 19 amino acids. The ends were cut back, 0 bases at V and 0 bases at J, with 15 bases in the middle. CDR3 protein: CASSQEGGQGYSGANVLTF. The CDR3 nucleotides read TGCGCCAGCAGCCAAGAGGGAGGTCAGGGGTACTCTGGGGCCAACGTCCTGACTTTC.

The chain combines TRBV6-5 with TRBJ1-6; weak D call: TRBD1 (5 bases). Germline CDR1 is MNHEY and CDR2 is SVGAGI. The V and J ends lost 7 bases and 10 bases respectively, with 20 bases between them. The CDR3 extends over 15 amino acids. The CDR3: CASKSQVAYRSPLHF. Here the CDR3 DNA reads TGTGCCAGCAAGTCACAGGTCGCCTATAGATCACCCCTCCACTTT.

J is TRBJ2-7 and V is TRBV7-2; possibly TRBD2 for D (5 bases). V was cut by 1 base and J by 12 bases, with 13 bases left in between. The length of the CDR3 is 12 residues. Germline V CDR1 and CDR2: SGHTA, FQGNSA. The CDR3 DNA sequence: TGTGCCAGCAGCTTAGTTCGGGGAAAAGGGTACTTC. Protein: CASSLVRGKGYF.

The rearrangement links TRBV6-5 to TRBJ2-7; 10 bases match TRBD1. This CDR3 comprises 14 residues. The germline CDR1 and CDR2 sequences are MNHEY and SVGAGI. Losses at the gene ends were 6 bases for V and 4 bases for J; bases not matched to a gene: 6. For the CDR3, the DNA is TGTGCCAGCAGCCGCGGACAGGGGGGGTACGAGCAGTACTTC. Amino acids: CASSRGQGGYEQYF.

The gene calls are TRBV7-2 and TRBJ1-5; the D gene is possibly TRBD1 (6 bases). The CDR3 covers 14 residues. Germline loops: CDR1 SGHTA, CDR2 FQGNSA. V lost 5 bases, J lost 7 bases, and 15 bases lay in between. The CDR3 DNA reads TGTGCCAGCAGCCCCCGGGAAGGGGGGCAGCCCCAGCATTTT. Translating it yields CASSPREGGQPQHF.

V and J are TRBV7-9 and TRBJ2-3; 8 bases map to TRBD1. V shed 4 bases, J shed 6 bases, and the junction held 9 bases outside the gene matches. Germline V CDR1 and CDR2: SEHNR, FQNEAQ (reference sequence). The CDR3 loop spans 15 amino acids. CDR3: CASSSQSGQGDTQYF. As DNA, the CDR3 is TGTGCCAGCAGCTCACAGAGTGGACAGGGCGATACGCAGTATTTT.

The chain links TRBV6-5 to TRBJ2-3, with 7 bases matching TRBD1. The CDR3 runs 15 residues. V dropped 2 bases and J dropped 6; count of bases not matched to a gene: 8. In germline, CDR1 is MNHEY, CDR2 SVGAGI. The CDR3 region is CASSYARGQSDTQYF. DNA of the CDR3: TGTGCCAGCAGTTACGCAAGGGGGCAATCGGATACGCAGTATTTT.

This clone has only a few counts. This CDR3 reads CSVDRDYGYTF. The DNA of the CDR3 is TGCAGCGTTGACAGAGACTATGGCTACACCTTC. V is TRBV29-1 and J is TRBJ1-2; D is ambiguous. The V and J ends lost 3 bases and 3 bases respectively, with 5 bases between them. In germline, CDR1 is SQVTM, CDR2 ANQGSEA. This CDR3 is built from 11 residues.